A single sample gave rise to the 24 T cell receptor beta chains below, sequenced in a study of blood T cell repertoires in COVID-19. Sequenced by immunoSEQ multiplex PCR; TCRdb stores in-frame clones only, minus some. The repertoire includes 150,000 or so clones, about 89% of them detected once, and around 2.9% sits in the top ten. The sample taken for sequencing was peripheral blood. These receptors all come from a man aged 55 to 69 with active or convalescent COVID-19.

The chain combines TRBV7-3 with TRBJ2-6; D might be TRBD1 (5 bases). Trimming pared 1 base from V and 0 bases from J, leaving 10 bases between. The germline CDR1 and CDR2 sequences are SGHTA and FQGTGA. This CDR3 has 17 amino acids. The CDR3 nucleotides read TGTGCCAGCAGCTTAATGGGGCCCTCCTCTGGGGCCAACGTCCTGACTTTC. This translates into CASSLMGPSSGANVLTF.

The rearrangement links TRBV5-1 to TRBJ1-2; no definite D call. The V gene lost 0 bases and the J gene lost 6 bases, with 12 bases spanning the gap. CDR3 length: 14 residues. The germline CDR1 and CDR2 sequences are SGHRS and YFSETQ. CDR3 protein: CASSLGGVKDGYTF. CDR3 DNA: TGCGCCAGCAGCTTGGGGGGAGTGAAGGATGGCTACACCTTC.

The V call is TRBV5-1, the J call TRBJ1-4; TRBD1 matches 7 bases. This CDR3 spans 15 amino acids. Trimming cost V 4 bases and J 8 bases; bases outside gene matches: 11. The germline gives CDR1 SGHRS, CDR2 YFSETQ. CDR3 sequence (DNA): TGCGCCAGCAGCCGATCCAGGGGGATTGAAGAAAAACTGTTTTTT. It codes for CASSRSRGIEEKLFF.

V usage is TRBV6-1 and J usage is TRBJ1-1, with D unclear. The CDR3 has 11 amino acids. The germline V gene has CDR1 MNHNS and CDR2 SASEGT. The germline V and J ends were trimmed by 3 bases and 9 bases, with 8 bases remaining between them. The CDR3 bases are TGTGCCAGCAGTGACCGGGTCCAAGCTTTCTTT. Protein: CASSDRVQAFF.

The V and J genes are TRBV2 and TRBJ1-5, with D possibly matching TRBD1 (6 bases). The CDR3 runs 15 residues. Germline CDR1 is SNHLY and CDR2 is FYNNEI. V shed 2 bases and J shed 1 base, with 9 bases lying between them. The CDR3 is CASSESRGSNQPQHF. In DNA, the CDR3 is TGTGCCAGCAGTGAATCCAGGGGCAGCAATCAGCCCCAGCATTTT. Filled out from reference TRBV2 and TRBJ1-5, the complete variable domain reads EPEVTQTPSHQVTQMGQEVILRCVPISNHLYFYWYRQILGQKVEFLVSFYNNEISEKSEIFDDQFSVERPDGSNFTLKIRSTKLEDSAMYFCASSESRGSNQPQHFGDGTRLSIL.

The rearrangement uses TRBV6-6 and TRBJ1-1; 7 bases line up with TRBD1. With V trimmed by 5 bases and J by 8 bases, 8 bases remained unmatched. CDR1 and CDR2 from the germline V gene are MNHNY and SVGAGI (reference sequence). This CDR3 has 13 residues. CDR3 bases: TGTGCCAGCAGTCCGCGGAGGGGGCAAGAAGCTTTCTTT. Translated: CASSPRRGQEAFF.

This clone was seen more than once but under ten times. The chain combines TRBV29-1 with TRBJ2-7, with a tentative D call TRBD2 (5 bases). V gave up 3 bases and J gave up 4 bases, with 10 bases separating them. CDR1 is SQVTM, CDR2 ANQGSEA, per germline. This CDR3 has 12 residues. CDR3 sequence: CSVDGMGYEQYF. The CDR3 region has the DNA TGCAGCGTTGACGGGATGGGGTACGAGCAGTACTTC.

The rearrangement links TRBV19 to TRBJ1-2; D gene unclear. CDR1 is LNHDA and CDR2 is SQIVND in the germline V gene (reference sequence). CDR3 length equals 16 residues. Trimming stripped 3 bases from V and 8 bases from J, with 22 bases between. CDR3 sequence (DNA): TGTGCCAGTAGTATTTCCTGGTGGGAGACTCTCAGGGGCTACACCTTC. Its translation: CASSISWWETLRGYTF.

The chain uses TRBV18 and TRBJ2-7; the match to TRBD2 covers 11 bases. Looked up from germline, CDR1 is KGHSH and CDR2 is LQKENI. This CDR3 spans 15 amino acids. V lost 2 bases, J lost 3 bases, and 3 bases stayed unmatched. The CDR3 protein is CASSPGTSGLYEQYF. Here the CDR3 DNA reads TGTGCCAGCTCACCAGGGACTAGCGGACTCTACGAGCAGTACTTC.

This sequence joins TRBV15 and TRBJ2-1; 11 bases agree with TRBD2. The CDR3 is 17 residues long. The J segment lost 0 bases and the V segment lost 3 bases, leaving 4 bases of the junction unmatched. Germline CDR1 is LNHNV and CDR2 is YYDKDF (reference sequence). DNA for the CDR3: TGTGCCACCAGCAGGTTAGCGGGGGGGCCCTCCTACAATGAGCAGTTCTTC. Translation: CATSRLAGGPSYNEQFF.

The genes are TRBV4-2 and TRBJ2-1; TRBD2 aligns across 7 bases. Trimming at V came to 0 bases and at J to 13 bases, leaving 6 bases not matched to a gene. Germline CDR1 LGHNA, CDR2 YNFKEQ. The CDR3 is 13 residues long. CDR3 nucleotides: TGTGCCAGCAGCCAAGAGTCGGGCGGGGGTCAGTTCTTC. Translating it yields CASSQESGGGQFF.

The rearrangement links TRBV6-5 to TRBJ2-7, with TRBD2 as a possible D gene (8 bases). V was cut by 6 bases and J by 4 bases, with 19 bases left in between. This CDR3 comprises 15 residues. Germline loops: CDR1 MNHEY, CDR2 SVGAGI. CDR3 bases: TGTGCCAGCAGACGGGAGGGGACAGTCTTTTACGAGCAGTACTTC. Its protein product is CASRREGTVFYEQYF.

V is TRBV7-2 and J is TRBJ2-7; D unresolved. The CDR3 is 12 amino acids. V gave up 2 bases and J gave up 2 bases, with 4 bases separating them. The germline V gene encodes CDR1 SGHTA and CDR2 FQGNSA. CDR3 nucleotides: TGTGCCAGCAGCTTATCGGCCTACGAGCAGTACTTC. It yields the protein CASSLSAYEQYF.

The rearrangement links TRBV7-9 to TRBJ2-7, with 7 bases that match TRBD1. The CDR3 totals 17 residues. Germline V gives CDR1 SEHNR, CDR2 FQNEAQ (reference sequence). The junction had 15 bases not matched to a gene; V was cut back by 5 bases and J by 2 bases. The CDR3 loop reads CASSPSPGQSITYEQYF. The CDR3 DNA sequence: TGTGCCAGCAGCCCCTCTCCGGGACAGTCTATTACCTACGAGCAGTACTTC. The variable domain in full, with the rest retrieved from reference TRBV7-9 and TRBJ2-7, is DTGVSQNPRHKITKRGQNVTFRCDPISEHNRLYWYRQTLGQGPEFLTYFQNEAQLEKSRLLSDRFSAERPKGSFSTLEIQRTEQGDSAMYLCASSPSPGQSITYEQYFGPGTRLTVT.

The chain links TRBV5-1 to TRBJ2-1; 8 nucleotides match TRBD2. Germline V gene lookup returns CDR1 SGHRS and CDR2 YFSETQ. The J segment lost 8 bases and the V segment lost 0 bases, leaving 4 bases of the junction unmatched. CDR3 length equals 14 residues. The CDR3 region has the DNA TGCGCCAGCAGCTTGGCCAGCGGGAGCCATGAGCAGTTCTTC. It encodes CASSLASGSHEQFF.

The chain's CDR3 is CASSPRAPGELFF. The CDR3 DNA is TGCGCCAGCAGCCCCCGCGCCCCCGGGGAGCTGTTTTTT. The rearrangement joins TRBV5-1 to TRBJ2-2; D gene unclear. This CDR3 contains 13 residues. Trimming removed 4 bases from V and 6 bases from J, with 10 bases in between. Germline loops: CDR1 SGHRS, CDR2 YFSETQ.

The rearrangement joins TRBV29-1 to TRBJ1-5; D is unresolved. V was shortened by 0 bases and J by 2 bases, with 11 bases between the two germline ends. Germline loops: CDR1 SQVTM, CDR2 ANQGSEA. This CDR3 contains 15 residues. The CDR3 is CSVEESGSGNQPQHF. The CDR3 nucleotides are TGCAGCGTTGAAGAATCGGGGTCGGGCAATCAGCCCCAGCATTTT.

The J gene is TRBJ1-2, the V gene TRBV7-9; D unresolved. V was clipped by 0 bases and J by 4 bases, with 6 bases between them. This CDR3 is built from 13 residues. Germline V gives CDR1 SEHNR, CDR2 FQNEAQ (reference sequence). CDR3: CASSLAQSYGYTF. CDR3 DNA: TGTGCCAGCAGCTTAGCGCAGTCCTATGGCTACACCTTC.

The chain recombines TRBV19 with TRBJ1-1, with 8 bases fitting TRBD1. This CDR3 has 14 residues. The ends lost 5 bases at V and 5 bases at J; junction bases unmatched: 7. The germline gives CDR1 LNHDA, CDR2 SQIVND (reference sequence). CDR3 nucleotides: TGTGCCAGTAGTTACCCGGACAGGGCGACTGAAGCTTTCTTT. Its translation: CASSYPDRATEAFF.

The V and J genes are TRBV24-1 and TRBJ2-6; D possibly corresponds to TRBD1 (5 bases). Trimming stripped 6 bases from V and 2 bases from J, with 16 bases between. CDR1 is KGHDR, CDR2 SFDVKD, per germline. This CDR3 has 17 residues. In nucleotides, the CDR3 is TGTGCCACCAGTCCTAAATCAGGGAATACTGGGGCCAACGTCCTGACTTTC. Protein sequence: CATSPKSGNTGANVLTF.

The chain uses TRBV6-2 or TRBV6-3 and TRBJ2-3; 14 bases agree with TRBD2. Per the germline V gene, CDR1 is MNHEY and CDR2 is SVGEGT. Trimming at V came to 2 bases and at J to 4 bases, leaving 14 bases not matched to a gene. This CDR3 has 20 residues. CDR3 amino acids: CASSYRPALTSGRAADTQYF. CDR3 bases: TGTGCCAGCAGTTACCGCCCAGCCCTGACTAGCGGGAGGGCAGCAGATACGCAGTATTTT.

V usage is TRBV29-1 and J usage is TRBJ2-7; D remains ambiguous. The germline V and J ends were trimmed by 3 bases and 3 bases, with 6 bases remaining between them. The CDR3 runs 11 residues. Germline V gives CDR1 SQVTM, CDR2 ANQGSEA. CDR3 nucleotides: TGCAGCGTTGACATCAACTACGAGCAGTACTTC. Translated, it gives CSVDINYEQYF.

The rearrangement joins TRBV3-1 (or the pseudogene TRBV3-2) to TRBJ2-1; 8 bases map to TRBD2. Germline V gene sequence: CDR1 LGHDT, CDR2 YNNKEL (reference sequence). Germline trimming cut 0 bases from V and 0 bases from J; bases unmatched to any gene: 1. The length of the CDR3 is 16 residues. CDR3 in DNA: TGTGCCAGCAGCCAAGAGGCGGGGGGCTCCTACAATGAGCAGTTCTTC. Translated, it gives CASSQEAGGSYNEQFF.

The chain's CDR3 is CASSSKREDGYEQYF. The CDR3 DNA reads as TGTGCCAGCAGCTCAAAGCGGGAGGATGGCTACGAGCAGTACTTC. The V call is TRBV13, the J call TRBJ2-7; 9 bases match TRBD2. Germline V gene lookup returns CDR1 PRHDT and CDR2 FYEKMQ (reference sequence). V lost 4 bases to trimming and J lost 3 bases; unmatched junction nucleotides: 7. The CDR3 consists of 15 residues.